The present T cell receptor (beta chain) was sequenced within a study of T cells in Graves' hyperthyroidism and ophthalmopathy. This CDR3 has 15 residues. With V trimmed by 6 bases and J by 6 bases, 7 bases remained unmatched. Overall study results and limits: Most thyroid-expanded clonotypes above 0.001 were also found in blood. Progression to ophthalmopathy was predicted a median of approximately 6.4 months early.

This clonotype was recorded many times. Its antigen remains unknown. Amplification targeted TCR beta CDR3 regions from RNA transcripts. When the TCR CDR3 underwent first-round RT-PCR, the HTBI primer set was used. TCRdb re-called the multiplex PCR reads through MiXCR, storing one row per CDR3 protein. The data hold 600,000 to 900,000 distinct CDR3 sequences, with about 16% observed a single time. V is TRBV12-3 or TRBV12-4 and J is TRBJ2-2, with 10 bases lining up with TRBD2. The sample comprised blood. The sequence came from a man between 18 and 35 years old with Graves' hyperthyroidism. This CDR3 is CASSQLAGWAGELFF. Here the CDR3 DNA reads TGTGCCAGCAGCCAACTAGCGGGATGGGCCGGGGAGCTGTTTTTT.